Listed below are T cell receptor beta chains from one sample, sequenced in a study of identical twins. TCRdb re-derived calls from the 5' RACE reads in MiXCR, one entry per CDR3 protein. The repertoire includes around 550,000 distinct CDR3 sequences, roughly 15% of them detected once, and around 0.4% sits in the top ten. These same data were also listed under a study on yellow fever vaccine responses in identical twins.

The sequencing input was CD4+ T cells sorted from blood. These receptors all come from a woman aged 18-29 years in good health. CDR3s include the opening cysteine and the closing phenylalanine or tryptophan. A D gene is named only where the DNA matches it firmly. Where a row states a size, it is once, few, many or the class of an expanded clone; other rows omit it.

j_call: TRBJ1-3
clone_size: NA
d_call: TRBD1
v_call: TRBV10-3
cdr3_nt: TGTGCCATCAGTCAGGGGGGCTCCTCTGGAAACACCATATATTTT
cdr3_aa: CAISQGGSSGNTIYF

j_call: TRBJ2-1
clone_size: few
d_call: NA
v_call: TRBV5-5
cdr3_nt: TGTGCCAGCAGCTTCTTTCTATTCGGCTACAATGAGCAGTTCTTC
cdr3_aa: CASSFFLFGYNEQFF

j_call: TRBJ2-5
clone_size: NA
d_call: TRBD2
v_call: TRBV7-6
cdr3_nt: TGTGCCAGCATCAGAAACCCGGGGGGCCAAGAGACCCAGTACTTC
cdr3_aa: CASIRNPGGQETQYF

j_call: TRBJ1-2
clone_size: NA
d_call: TRBD1
v_call: TRBV6-4
cdr3_nt: TGTGCCAGCAGTGAAGAGACAGGGGGCTATGGCTACACCTTC
cdr3_aa: CASSEETGGYGYTF

j_call: TRBJ1-2
clone_size: many
d_call: NA
v_call: TRBV11-2
cdr3_nt: TGTGCCAGCAGCCTCGGGGTGTACTATGGCTACACCTTC
cdr3_aa: CASSLGVYYGYTF

j_call: TRBJ2-3
clone_size: NA
d_call: NA
v_call: TRBV11-2
cdr3_nt: TGTGCCAGCAGCTTTAGCGGAGTGGGGGATACGCAGTATTTT
cdr3_aa: CASSFSGVGDTQYF

j_call: TRBJ2-2
clone_size: NA
d_call: NA
v_call: TRBV12-3/TRBV12-4
cdr3_nt: TGTGCCAGCAGTTCACTGGTGAGGAGGGAAGTGAACACCGGGGAGCTGTTTTTT
cdr3_aa: CASSSLVRREVNTGELFF

j_call: TRBJ2-1
clone_size: many
d_call: NA
v_call: TRBV12-3/TRBV12-4
cdr3_nt: TGTGCCAGCAGTTTAGCGGGAGACGAGAACAATGAGCAGTTCTTC
cdr3_aa: CASSLAGDENNEQFF

j_call: TRBJ1-5
clone_size: NA
d_call: NA
v_call: TRBV20-1
cdr3_nt: TGCAGTGCTAGTAGGGACCGAGTACCCAATCAGCCCCAGCATTTT
cdr3_aa: CSASRDRVPNQPQHF

j_call: TRBJ2-5
clone_size: NA
d_call: NA
v_call: TRBV7-3
cdr3_nt: TGTGCCAGCAGCGAAAGCGGGTACCGAGAGACCCAGTACTTC
cdr3_aa: CASSESGYRETQYF

j_call: TRBJ2-1
clone_size: many
d_call: TRBD2
v_call: TRBV7-6
cdr3_nt: TGTGCCAGCAGCCCACTAGCGGGAGCGGGGTACAATGAGCAGTTCTTC
cdr3_aa: CASSPLAGAGYNEQFF

j_call: TRBJ2-3
clone_size: many
d_call: NA
v_call: TRBV10-2
cdr3_nt: TGCGCCAGCAGTGAGGTCGATGCTGGCACAGATACGCAGTATTTT
cdr3_aa: CASSEVDAGTDTQYF